This T cell receptor beta chain was sequenced for a study of cytotoxic CD8 clonotypes in ibrutinib-treated CLL. Turning to the study itself: Among responders, 24 were partial and 2 complete; after median roughly 72 months, 14 stayed remitted and roughly 12 progressed.

Germline CDR1 is LNHNV and CDR2 is YYDKDF (reference sequence). The V gene end was trimmed by 5 bases and the J gene end by 8 bases; junction bases not matched to a gene: 13. The CDR3 covers 15 residues. Method: immunoSEQ multiplex PCR; TCRdb's copy keeps in-frame clones and lacks some. The sample has approximately 210,000 clones, over 55% seen once; the top ten hold roughly an eighth. The chain employs TRBV15 and TRBJ1-2, with 8 bases that match TRBD1. This clonotype was sampled from a human donor with chronic lymphocytic leukemia. This specimen consisted of PBMCs, obtained after 24 months of ibrutinib treatment. The CDR3 protein is CATSPGQGRWWGYTF. The CDR3 DNA reads TGTGCCACCAGCCCTGGACAGGGCCGTTGGTGGGGCTACACCTTC.